This is a list of T cell receptor beta chains from one sample in a study of CD8 T cells in acute hepatitis C reinfection. Repertoires were generated with immunoSEQ multiplex PCR, while TCRdb's copy carries only in-frame clones and drops some. Of about 38,000 clones listed, around nine tenths are singletons. Material: naive CD8+ T cells from PBMCs. These receptors were collected from a man in his thirties or forties with chronic hepatitis C. Each CDR3 is given with its conserved first and last residue. The D gene is left open where the match is weak. The size of a clone is reported for some rows only, either as once, few or many, or as a class for expanded clones.

j_call d_call v_call clone_size cdr3_nt cdr3_aa
TRBJ2-3 - TRBV7-9 - TGTGCCAGCAGCTTAGGGGGCGGGGTTGGAGATACGCAGTATTTT CASSLGGGVGDTQYF
TRBJ2-2 - TRBV18 - TGTGCCAGCTCACCAGGGCCCGGCACCGGGGAGCTGTTTTTT CASSPGPGTGELFF
TRBJ2-2 - TRBV11-2 - TGTGCCAGCAGCCCCTATACCGGGGAGCTGTTTTTT CASSPYTGELFF
TRBJ2-1 TRBD2 TRBV7-3 few TGTGCCAGCAGCCCGGGACTAGCTACCTACAATGAGCAGTTCTTC CASSPGLATYNEQFF
TRBJ2-7 TRBD1 TRBV19 - TGTGCCAGTAGTATTGGGACAGGGGTTATCTACGAGCAGTACTTC CASSIGTGVIYEQYF
TRBJ1-1 - TRBV5-6 - TGTGCCAGCAGCTTCGGGGACACTGAAGCTTTCTTT CASSFGDTEAFF
TRBJ2-1 TRBD1 TRBV6-5 - TGTGCCAGCAGTTACTGGACAGGGACGGAGAATGAGCAGTTCTTC CASSYWTGTENEQFF
TRBJ2-7 - TRBV19 - TGTGCCAGTAGTCCTTGGGATGGAGGAGGAGAGCAGTACTTC CASSPWDGGGEQYF
TRBJ2-7 TRBD2 TRBV13 - TGTGCCAGCAGCTCACGACTAGCGGGAGGTAGGGAGCAGTACTTC CASSSRLAGGREQYF
TRBJ2-3 - TRBV9 - TGTGCCGGCAGCGTAGGAGTCGGGAGTACAGATACGCAGTATTTT CAGSVGVGSTDTQYF
TRBJ2-5 TRBD2 TRBV7-9 - TGTGCCAGCAGCTTCCCTGAGGTAGCGGGCCTTCAAGAGACCCAGTACTTC CASSFPEVAGLQETQYF
TRBJ2-1 - TRBV19 - TGTGCCAGTAGTATGGGAGTAGACTACAATGAGCAGTTCTTC CASSMGVDYNEQFF
TRBJ1-5 TRBD1 TRBV7-9 - TGTGCCAGCAGCTTAGGGACAGGGAGGTTCCCTAATCAGCCCCAGCATTTT CASSLGTGRFPNQPQHF
TRBJ1-2 - TRBV11-2 - TGTGCCAGCAGCTTAGATGGGTTGAGGGCCTATGGCTACACCTTC CASSLDGLRAYGYTF
TRBJ2-1 - TRBV11-3 - TGTGCCAGCAGCGAGGGATCTGGCGATGAGCAGTTCTTC CASSEGSGDEQFF
TRBJ2-7 - TRBV27 - TGTGCCAGCAGTCTAGCCACCCCCCGTTACTACGAGCAGTACTTC CASSLATPRYYEQYF
TRBJ2-3 - TRBV9 - TGTGCCAGCAGCCCTACGACAGGGTGGGAGGACACAGATACGCAGTATTTT CASSPTTGWEDTDTQYF
TRBJ2-3 - TRBV10-2 - TGCGCCAGCAGTGACCTTAGGGGCGGTGCCACAGATACGCAGTATTTT CASSDLRGGATDTQYF
TRBJ1-2 - TRBV9 - TGTGCCAGCATGGGCAGAACCACCGGCTACACCTTC CASMGRTTGYTF
TRBJ2-1 - TRBV7-3 once TGTGCCAGCAGCTTGACCACTTACAATGAGCAGTTCTTC CASSLTTYNEQFF
TRBJ1-4 - TRBV2 - TGTGCCAGCAGTGAAATAAATACCTACAAGACTAATGAAAAACTGTTTTTT CASSEINTYKTNEKLFF
TRBJ2-2 - TRBV9 - TGTGCCAGCAGCGTTCAGGGGATCGGGGAGCTGTTTTTT CASSVQGIGELFF
TRBJ2-1 - TRBV19 - TGTGCCAGTAGTAGGGACTCCTACAATGAGCAGTTCTTC CASSRDSYNEQFF
TRBJ1-1 - TRBV27 - TGTGCCAGCAGTTTCGGGTACAAGAACACTGAAGCTTTCTTT CASSFGYKNTEAFF
TRBJ2-3 - TRBV5-6 - TGTGCCAGCAGGTTGTGGGACACCCCCGGAGATACGCAGTATTTT CASRLWDTPGDTQYF
TRBJ1-5 - TRBV27 once TGTGCCAGCAGTTTTTATTGGGACAGCAATCAGCCCCAGCATTTT CASSFYWDSNQPQHF
TRBJ2-5 - TRBV7-9 - TGTGCCAGCACCGGGCTGGAGCAGTACTTC CASTGLEQYF
TRBJ2-5 - TRBV7-2 - TGTGCCAGCACGTACTCCGGGACATCGGGGGAGACCCAGTACTTC CASTYSGTSGETQYF
TRBJ1-2 TRBD1 TRBV4-1 - TGCGCCAGCAGCCAAGATTGGGGGACAGGGGGCGCCGGTGGCTACACCTTC CASSQDWGTGGAGGYTF
TRBJ1-5 TRBD1 TRBV27 - TGTGCCAGCAGCCTTCTGGGGACAGGGGTTAGCAATCAGCCCCAGCATTTT CASSLLGTGVSNQPQHF
TRBJ1-1 TRBD1 TRBV7-7 - TGTGCTAGCAGCCAGGGGACAGGGTCTGAAGCTTTCTTT CASSQGTGSEAFF
TRBJ2-1 - TRBV11-1 once TGTGCCAGCAGCTTACACGGGGCCGATTCCTACAATGAGCAGTTCTTC CASSLHGADSYNEQFF
TRBJ1-2 - TRBV29-1 once TGCAGCGTTGAGGAGGCGGCCTATGGCTACACCTTC CSVEEAAYGYTF
TRBJ2-1 TRBD1 TRBV19 - TGTGCCAGTAGTTTTGGGACAGCCGGTTATGGCAATGAGCAGTTCTTC CASSFGTAGYGNEQFF
TRBJ2-2 TRBD1 TRBV7-9 - TGTGCCAGCGAATTCCGACAGGGCGTATCCGGGGAGCTGTTTTTT CASEFRQGVSGELFF
TRBJ2-7 - TRBV19 - TGTGCCAGTAGTGGTAGTCCTGTCCTCGAGCAGTACTTC CASSGSPVLEQYF
TRBJ2-7 - TRBV5-4 - TGTGCCAGCAGCCTCCTGGCAGGATCTAGGGAGCAGTACTTC CASSLLAGSREQYF
TRBJ1-5 - TRBV5-5 - TGTGCCAGCAGCTCCGGGTCGGGGCCCCAGCATTTT CASSSGSGPQHF
TRBJ1-1 TRBD1 TRBV18 - TGTGCCAGCTCACCACCGGGTGAATGGAGTGGGGACAGGGACGTTATGAACACTGAAGCTTTCTTT CASSPPGEWSGDRDVMNTEAFF
TRBJ2-1 - TRBV9 - TGTGCCAGCAGCGCGCCCGGGACACCGTCTTACAATGAGCAGTTCTTC CASSAPGTPSYNEQFF